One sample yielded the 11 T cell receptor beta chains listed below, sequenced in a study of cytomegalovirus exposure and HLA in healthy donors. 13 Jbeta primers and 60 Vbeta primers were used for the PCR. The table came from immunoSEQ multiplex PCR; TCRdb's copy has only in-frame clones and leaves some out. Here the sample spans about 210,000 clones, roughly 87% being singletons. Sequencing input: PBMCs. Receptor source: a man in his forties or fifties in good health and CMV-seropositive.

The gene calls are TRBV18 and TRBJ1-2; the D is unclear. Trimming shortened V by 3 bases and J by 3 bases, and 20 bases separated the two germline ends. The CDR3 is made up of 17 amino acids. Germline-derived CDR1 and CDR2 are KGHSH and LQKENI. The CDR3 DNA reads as TGTGCCAGCTCACCCTCAGCCGCCGTTATAGGAGACTATGGCTACACCTTC. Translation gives CASSPSAAVIGDYGYTF.

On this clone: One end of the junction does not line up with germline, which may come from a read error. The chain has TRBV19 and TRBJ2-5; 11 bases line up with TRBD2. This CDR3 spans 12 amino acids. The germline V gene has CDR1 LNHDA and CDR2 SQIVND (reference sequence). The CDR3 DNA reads TGTGCCAGTAGCATAGCGGGAGGGCCCCAGTACTTC. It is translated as CASSIAGGPQYF.

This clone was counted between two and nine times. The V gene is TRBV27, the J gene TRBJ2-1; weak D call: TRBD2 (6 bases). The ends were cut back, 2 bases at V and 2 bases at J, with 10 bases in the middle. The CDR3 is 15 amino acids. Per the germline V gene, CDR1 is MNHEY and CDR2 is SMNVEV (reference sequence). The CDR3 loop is CASSLGGRPYNEQFF. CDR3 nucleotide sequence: TGTGCCAGCAGTTTAGGGGGGAGGCCCTACAATGAGCAGTTCTTC.

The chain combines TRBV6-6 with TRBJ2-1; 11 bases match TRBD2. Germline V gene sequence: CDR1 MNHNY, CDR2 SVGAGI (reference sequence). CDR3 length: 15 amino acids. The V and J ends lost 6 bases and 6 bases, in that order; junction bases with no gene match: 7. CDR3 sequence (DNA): TGTGCCAGCAGCCCAGGACTAGCGGGTCCCAATGAGCAGTTCTTC. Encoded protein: CASSPGLAGPNEQFF.

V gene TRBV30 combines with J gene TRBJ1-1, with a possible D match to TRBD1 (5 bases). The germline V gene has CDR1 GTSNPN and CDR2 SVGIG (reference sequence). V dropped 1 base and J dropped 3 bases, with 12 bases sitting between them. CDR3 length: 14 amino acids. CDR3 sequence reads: CAWSGGGSDTEAFF. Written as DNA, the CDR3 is TGTGCCTGGAGTGGGGGGGGGTCGGACACTGAAGCTTTCTTT.

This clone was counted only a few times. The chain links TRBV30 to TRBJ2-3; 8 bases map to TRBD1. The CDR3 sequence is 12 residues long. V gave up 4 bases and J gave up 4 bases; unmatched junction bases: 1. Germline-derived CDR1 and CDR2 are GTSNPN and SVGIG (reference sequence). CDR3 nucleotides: TGTGCCTGGACAGGGGGCCCAGATACGCAGTATTTT. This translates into CAWTGGPDTQYF.

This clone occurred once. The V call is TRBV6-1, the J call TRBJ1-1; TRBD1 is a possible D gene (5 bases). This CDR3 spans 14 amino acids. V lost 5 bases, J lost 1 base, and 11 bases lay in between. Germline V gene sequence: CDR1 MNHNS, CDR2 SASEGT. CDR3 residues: CASSPLTGNTEAFF. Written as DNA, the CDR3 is TGTGCCAGCAGTCCCCTCACAGGGAACACTGAAGCTTTCTTT.

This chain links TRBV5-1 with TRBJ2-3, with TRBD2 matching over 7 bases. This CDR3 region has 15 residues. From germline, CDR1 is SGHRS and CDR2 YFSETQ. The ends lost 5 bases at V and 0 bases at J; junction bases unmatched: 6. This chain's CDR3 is CASRRLASSTDTQYF. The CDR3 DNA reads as TGCGCCAGCAGGCGACTAGCTTCTAGCACAGATACGCAGTATTTT.

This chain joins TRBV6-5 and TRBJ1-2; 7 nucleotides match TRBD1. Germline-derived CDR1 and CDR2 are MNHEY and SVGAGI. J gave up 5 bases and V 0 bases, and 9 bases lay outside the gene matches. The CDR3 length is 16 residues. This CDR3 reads CASSYSRSGGFYGYTF. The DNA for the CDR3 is TGTGCCAGCAGTTACTCGAGGTCAGGGGGATTTTATGGCTACACCTTC.

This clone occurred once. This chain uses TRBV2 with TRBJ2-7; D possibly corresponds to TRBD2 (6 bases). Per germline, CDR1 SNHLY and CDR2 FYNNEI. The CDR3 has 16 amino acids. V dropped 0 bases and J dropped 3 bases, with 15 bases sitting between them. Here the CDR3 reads CASSEASGGPRYEQYF. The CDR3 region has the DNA TGTGCCAGCAGTGAAGCGTCCGGAGGGCCGCGCTACGAGCAGTACTTC.

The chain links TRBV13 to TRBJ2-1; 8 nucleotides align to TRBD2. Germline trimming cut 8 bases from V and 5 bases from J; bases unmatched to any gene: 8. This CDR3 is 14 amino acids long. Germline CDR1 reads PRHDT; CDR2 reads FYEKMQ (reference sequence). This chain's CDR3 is CASLRTSYHNEQFF. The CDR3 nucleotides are TGTGCCAGCCTAAGGACTAGCTACCACAATGAGCAGTTCTTC.